This T cell receptor beta chain was sequenced in a study of shared clonotypes between healthy human individuals. Background on the study: The donor group consisted of a couple of women and a few men, aged 18 to 49. Overall study findings and caveats: Non-shared clonotypes had lower generation probabilities than those shared by all four donors.

TCRdb's copy holds only in-frame clones and misses some; the assay was immunoSEQ multiplex PCR. The sample carries hundreds of thousands of clones, 96% recorded once. Trimming shortened V by 4 bases and J by 2 bases, and 16 bases separated the two germline ends. This CDR3 comprises 15 residues. CDR1 is SGHDT and CDR2 is YYEEEE in the germline V gene. CD8 cells classed as naive were CD45RO-negative and positively selected for CCR7, excluding terminally differentiated effector memory CD45RA+ cells. Of note for this clone: Its antigen is as yet unknown.

The gene calls are TRBV5-6 and TRBJ2-7; D ambiguous. The sequencing sample was made of naive CD8+ T cells sorted from blood. The TCR was taken from a man aged 25-45 years in good health. As DNA, the CDR3 is TGTGCCAGCAGCCCCCCGGACCTCGGACCCTACGAGCAGTACTTC. Encoded protein: CASSPPDLGPYEQYF. The entire variable domain, with the rest obtained from reference TRBV5-6 and TRBJ2-7, is as follows: DAGVTQSPTHLIKTRGQQVTLRCSPKSGHDTVSWYQQALGQGPQFIFQYYEEEERQRGNFPDRFSGHQFPNYSSELNVNALLLGDSALYLCASSPPDLGPYEQYFGPGTRLTVT.